This record concerns one T cell receptor (beta chain) sequence. The data are from a study of blood T cell repertoires in COVID-19. Study details: Collection of acute and convalescent COVID-19 samples took place in the United States, Italy and Spain. The analysed material was cDNA or gDNA that came from T cells, B-cell-depleted T cells, or PBMCs.

Original processing methods: By means of reference gene primer amplification, nucleated cell counts were estimated. Measured with immunoSEQ multiplex PCR; TCRdb has only the in-frame clones, and not every one. V and J calls and clone size follow that table, whereas D and trimming were derived from the DNA. Among more than 90,000 clones, 91% were seen once, and the ten largest hold 15% to 20%. The ends were cut back, 5 bases at V and 5 bases at J, with 15 bases in the middle. The CDR3 spans 14 residues. Germline-derived CDR1 and CDR2 are SEHNR and FQNEAQ (reference sequence). This sequence was found in a man over 45 with acute or convalescent COVID-19. This rearrangement joins TRBV7-9 to TRBJ1-1, with a weak D call TRBD1 (5 bases). Input material: peripheral blood. The CDR3 here is CASSPRAGRTEAFF. CDR3 nucleotide sequence: TGTGCCAGCAGCCCCCGCGCAGGGAGGACTGAAGCTTTCTTT.